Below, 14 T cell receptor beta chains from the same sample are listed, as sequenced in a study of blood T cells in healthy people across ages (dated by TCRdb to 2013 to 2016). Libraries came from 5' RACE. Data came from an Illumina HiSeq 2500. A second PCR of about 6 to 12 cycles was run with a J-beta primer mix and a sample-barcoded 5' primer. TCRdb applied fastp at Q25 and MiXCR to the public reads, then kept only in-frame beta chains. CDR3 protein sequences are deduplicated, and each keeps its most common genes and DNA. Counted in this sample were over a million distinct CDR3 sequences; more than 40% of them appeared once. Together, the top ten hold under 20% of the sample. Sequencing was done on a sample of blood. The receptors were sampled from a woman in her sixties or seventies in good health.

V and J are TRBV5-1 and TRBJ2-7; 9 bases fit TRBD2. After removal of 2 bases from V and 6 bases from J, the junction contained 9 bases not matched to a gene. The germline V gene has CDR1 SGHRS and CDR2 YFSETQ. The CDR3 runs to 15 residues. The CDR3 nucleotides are TGCGCCAGCAGCTTAATTAGCGGGAGTTTCGCCGAGCAGTACTTC. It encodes CASSLISGSFAEQYF.

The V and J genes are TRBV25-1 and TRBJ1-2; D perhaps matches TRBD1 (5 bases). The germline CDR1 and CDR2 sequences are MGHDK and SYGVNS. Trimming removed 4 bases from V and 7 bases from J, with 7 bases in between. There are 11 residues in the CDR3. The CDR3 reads CASSAQGGYTF. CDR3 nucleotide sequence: TGTGCCAGCAGTGCTCAGGGTGGCTACACCTTC.

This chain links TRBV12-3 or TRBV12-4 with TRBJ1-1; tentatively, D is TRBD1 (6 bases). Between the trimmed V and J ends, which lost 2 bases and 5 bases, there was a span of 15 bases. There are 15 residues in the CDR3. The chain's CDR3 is CASSLSTQGGTEAFF. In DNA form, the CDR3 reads TGTGCCAGCAGTTTATCAACACAGGGAGGAACTGAAGCTTTCTTT.

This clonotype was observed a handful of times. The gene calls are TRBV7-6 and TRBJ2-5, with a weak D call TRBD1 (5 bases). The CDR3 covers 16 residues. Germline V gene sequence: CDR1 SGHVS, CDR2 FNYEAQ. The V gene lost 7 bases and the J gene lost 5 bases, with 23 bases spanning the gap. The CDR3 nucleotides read TGTGCCAGCACCCGGTTGAAGGACACCCAGCAGGAGACCCAGTACTTC. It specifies CASTRLKDTQQETQYF.

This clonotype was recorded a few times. CDR3: CASSLRTGDGYTF. As DNA, the CDR3 is TGCGCCAGCAGCTTGAGGACAGGGGACGGCTACACCTTC. The rearrangement uses TRBV5-1 and TRBJ1-2; TRBD1 matches 9 bases. This CDR3 is 13 amino acids long. Looked up from germline, CDR1 is SGHRS and CDR2 is YFSETQ. The trim removed 1 base at V and 8 bases at J, leaving 3 bases unmatched.

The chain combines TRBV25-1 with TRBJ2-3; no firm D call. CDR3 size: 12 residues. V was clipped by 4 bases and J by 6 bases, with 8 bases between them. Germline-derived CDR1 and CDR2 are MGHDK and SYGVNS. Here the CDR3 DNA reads TGTGCCAGCAGTGTCGTAAGGGATACGCAGTATTTT. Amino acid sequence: CASSVVRDTQYF.

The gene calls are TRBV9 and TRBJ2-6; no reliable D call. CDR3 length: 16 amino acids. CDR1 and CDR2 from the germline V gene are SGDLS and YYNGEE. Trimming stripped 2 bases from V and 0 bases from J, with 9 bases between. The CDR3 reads CASSVGPLSGANVLTF. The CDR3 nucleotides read TGTGCCAGCAGCGTTGGCCCTCTCTCTGGGGCCAACGTCCTGACTTTC.

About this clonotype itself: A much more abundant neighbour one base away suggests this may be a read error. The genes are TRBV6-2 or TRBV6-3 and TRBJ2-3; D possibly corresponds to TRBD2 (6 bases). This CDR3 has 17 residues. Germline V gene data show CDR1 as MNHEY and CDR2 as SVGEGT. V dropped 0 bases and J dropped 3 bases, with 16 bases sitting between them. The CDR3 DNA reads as TGTGCCAGCAGTTACTCGAGGGGTATAGCGGTAACAGATACGCAGTATTTT. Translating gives CASSYSRGIAVTDTQYF.

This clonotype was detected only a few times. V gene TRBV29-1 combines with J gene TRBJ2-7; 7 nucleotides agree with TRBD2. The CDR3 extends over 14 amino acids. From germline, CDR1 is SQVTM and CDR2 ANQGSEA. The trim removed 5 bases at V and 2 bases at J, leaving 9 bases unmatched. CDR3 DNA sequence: TGCAGCGTTCGTACTAGCGCAAACACCTACGAGCAGTACTTC. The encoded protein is CSVRTSANTYEQYF.

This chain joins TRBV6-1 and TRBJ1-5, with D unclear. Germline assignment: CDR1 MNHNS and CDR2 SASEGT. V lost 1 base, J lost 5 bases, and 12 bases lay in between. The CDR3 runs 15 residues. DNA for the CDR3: TGTGCCAGCAGTGAAGAGCCGGGTATCCATCAGCCCCAGCATTTT. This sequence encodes CASSEEPGIHQPQHF.

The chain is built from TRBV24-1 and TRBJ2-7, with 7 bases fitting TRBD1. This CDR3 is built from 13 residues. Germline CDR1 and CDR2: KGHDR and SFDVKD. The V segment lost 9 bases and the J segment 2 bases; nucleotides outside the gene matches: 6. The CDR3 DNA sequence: TGTGCCACCCTAAACAGGGGCCCCTACGAGCAGTACTTC. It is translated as CATLNRGPYEQYF.

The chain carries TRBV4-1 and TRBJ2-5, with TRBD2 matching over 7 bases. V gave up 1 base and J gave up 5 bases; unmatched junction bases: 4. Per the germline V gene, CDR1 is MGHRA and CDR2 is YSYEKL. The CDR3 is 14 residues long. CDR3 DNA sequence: TGCGCCAGCAGCCAAGCGACTAGCCTGGAGACCCAGTACTTC. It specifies CASSQATSLETQYF.

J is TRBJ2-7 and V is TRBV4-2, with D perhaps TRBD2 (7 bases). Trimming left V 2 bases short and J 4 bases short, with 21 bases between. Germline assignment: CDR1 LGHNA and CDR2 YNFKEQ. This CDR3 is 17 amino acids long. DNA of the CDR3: TGTGCCAGCAGCCAACAAAGTGACAGGACTAGTGGATACGAGCAGTACTTC. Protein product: CASSQQSDRTSGYEQYF.

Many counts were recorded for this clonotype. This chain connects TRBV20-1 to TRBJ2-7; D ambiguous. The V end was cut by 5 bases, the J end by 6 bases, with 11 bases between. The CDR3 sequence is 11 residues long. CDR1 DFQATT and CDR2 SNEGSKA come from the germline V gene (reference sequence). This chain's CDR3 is CSAYELSEQYF. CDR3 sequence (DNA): TGCAGTGCTTACGAACTGAGCGAGCAGTACTTC.